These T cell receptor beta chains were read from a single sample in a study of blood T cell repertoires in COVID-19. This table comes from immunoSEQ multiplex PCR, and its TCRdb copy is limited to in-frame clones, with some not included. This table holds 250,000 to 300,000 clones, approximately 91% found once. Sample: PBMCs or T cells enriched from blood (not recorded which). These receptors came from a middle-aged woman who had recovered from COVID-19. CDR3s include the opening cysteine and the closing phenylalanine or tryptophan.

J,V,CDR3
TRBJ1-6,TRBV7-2,CASSLTPPRNSRSPLHF
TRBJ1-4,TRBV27,CASSLVGTGDEKLFF
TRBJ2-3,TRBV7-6,CASSLALSGYTDTQYF
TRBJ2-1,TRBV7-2,CASSPGTSGGASFF
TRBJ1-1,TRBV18,CASSPSGGADTEAFF
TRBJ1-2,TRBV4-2,CASSQGQGGNYGYTF
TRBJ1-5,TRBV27,CASSSWPLGQGNQPQHF
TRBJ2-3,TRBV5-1,CASSSSGTSGSTDTQYF
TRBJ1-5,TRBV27,CASSAFGTGKLSQPQHF
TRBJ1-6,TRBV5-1,CASSWAPSRAGAYNSPLHF
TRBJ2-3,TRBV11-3,CASSLGSGTDTQYF
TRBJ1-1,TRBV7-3,CASSIGVSTEAFF
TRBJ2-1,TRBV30,CAWSVQGRYNEQFF
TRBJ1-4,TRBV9,CASSVGAVNEKLFF
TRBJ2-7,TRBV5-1,CASSLEWDRGEQYF
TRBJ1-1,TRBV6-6,CASSSHRGRSTEAFF
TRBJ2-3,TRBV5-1,CASSLTTDTQYF
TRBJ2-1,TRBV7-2,CASSLKVGLAGPINEQFF
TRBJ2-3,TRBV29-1,CSVEVSVLHYF
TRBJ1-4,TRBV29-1,CSVQQGSEEKLFF
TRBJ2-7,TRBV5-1,CASSVSGTSGSLSYEQYF
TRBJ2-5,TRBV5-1,CASSTGTAEAETQYF
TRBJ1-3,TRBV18,CASSPQRRGPGFSGNTIYF
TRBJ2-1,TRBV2,CASSDGTSGPSSYNEQFF
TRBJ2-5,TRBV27,CASSPTSGGRFQETQYF
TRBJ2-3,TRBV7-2,CASSLDGGSTDTQYF
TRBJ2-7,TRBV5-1,CASSLRGLAGGEQYF
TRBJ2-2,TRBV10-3,CAISESASGHTGELFF
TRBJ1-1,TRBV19,CASSKTRGAEAFF
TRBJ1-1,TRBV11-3,CASSPQGGNTEAFF
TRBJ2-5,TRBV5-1,CASSLQGEETQYF
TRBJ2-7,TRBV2,CASKERGSRSYEQYF
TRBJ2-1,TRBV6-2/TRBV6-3,CASSSNYYNEQFF
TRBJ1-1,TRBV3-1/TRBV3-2,CASSPHTRAGRTEAFF
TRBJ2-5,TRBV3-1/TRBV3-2,CASSQGQVATQYF
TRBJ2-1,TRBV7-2,CASSFGSGLAAYNEQFF
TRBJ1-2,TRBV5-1,CASSFGMTANYGYTF
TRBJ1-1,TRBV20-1,CSAFTGDKAFF
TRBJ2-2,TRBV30,CAWTSGGAHTGELFF
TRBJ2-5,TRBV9,CASSAAGEETQYF
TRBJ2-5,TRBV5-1,CASSLGTGRGETQYF
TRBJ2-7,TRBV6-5,CAAQSPGTAPYEQYF
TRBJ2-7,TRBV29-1,CSVGTGGSYEQYF
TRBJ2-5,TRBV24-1,CATSATATETQYF
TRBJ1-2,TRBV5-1,CASSPTPNADRNYGYTF
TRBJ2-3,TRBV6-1,CASSERGSGGTDTQYF
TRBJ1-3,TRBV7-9,CASSPTGTPGNTIYF